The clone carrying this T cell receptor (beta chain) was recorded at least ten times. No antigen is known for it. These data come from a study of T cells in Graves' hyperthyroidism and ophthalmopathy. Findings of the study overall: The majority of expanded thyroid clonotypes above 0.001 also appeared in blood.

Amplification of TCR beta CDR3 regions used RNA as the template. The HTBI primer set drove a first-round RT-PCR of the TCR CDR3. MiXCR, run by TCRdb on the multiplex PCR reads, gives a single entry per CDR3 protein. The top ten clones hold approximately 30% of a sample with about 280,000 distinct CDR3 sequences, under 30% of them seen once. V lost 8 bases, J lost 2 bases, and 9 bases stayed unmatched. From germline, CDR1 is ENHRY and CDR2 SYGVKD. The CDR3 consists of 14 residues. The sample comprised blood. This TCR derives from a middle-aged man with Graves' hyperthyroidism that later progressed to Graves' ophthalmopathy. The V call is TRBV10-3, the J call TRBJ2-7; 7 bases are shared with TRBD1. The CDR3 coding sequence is TGTGCCATCTCCGCAGGACAGGCGACCTACGAGCAGTACTTC. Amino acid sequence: CAISAGQATYEQYF.